This T cell receptor (beta chain) was sequenced in a study of human T cells and chemical hapten exposure. Whole-study context: Patch tests delivered 0.01% DPC to the upper back and were evaluated at 6 days. Women made up most patients, who had alopecia areata, totalis or universalis.

The library tagged individual cDNA molecules with unique molecular identifiers. TCRdb re-analysed the RACE reads in MiXCR, keeping a single row per CDR3 protein. Here the sample spans just under 350,000 distinct CDR3 sequences, around 7% being singletons. This clonotype has at least ten counts. V lost 3 bases to trimming and J lost 2 bases; unmatched junction nucleotides: 11. This CDR3 has 17 residues. The germline V gene encodes CDR1 SEHNR and CDR2 FQNEAQ (reference sequence). Time point here: patch test 1, 2 weeks after DPC sensitization. Treatment described: therapeutic diphenylcyclopropenone sensitization with weekly scalp DPC. Venepuncture was done earlier than the placement of each patch test.

V usage is TRBV7-9 and J usage is TRBJ2-3; TRBD1 matches 7 bases. This TCR was recovered from a woman aged 18 to 35 with alopecia areata. Some clones in this sample may be carry-over from other donors' samples. This specimen consisted of whole blood, obtained in connection with sensitization to the hapten diphenylcyclopropenone (DPC). CDR3: CASSLRTGFSDTDTQYF. The CDR3 nucleotides are TGTGCCAGCAGCTTGCGGACAGGTTTTTCCGACACAGATACGCAGTATTTT.